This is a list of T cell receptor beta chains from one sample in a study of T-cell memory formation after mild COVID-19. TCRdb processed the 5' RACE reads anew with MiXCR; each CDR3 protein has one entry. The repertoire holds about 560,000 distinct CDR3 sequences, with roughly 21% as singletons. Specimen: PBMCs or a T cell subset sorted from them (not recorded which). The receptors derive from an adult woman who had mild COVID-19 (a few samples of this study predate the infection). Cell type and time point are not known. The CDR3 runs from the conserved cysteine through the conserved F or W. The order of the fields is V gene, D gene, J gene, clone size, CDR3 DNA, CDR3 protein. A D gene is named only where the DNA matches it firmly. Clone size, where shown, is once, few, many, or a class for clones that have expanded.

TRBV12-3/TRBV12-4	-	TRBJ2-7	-	TGTGCCAGCAGCCCAGACCTCATCTACGAGCAGTACTTC	CASSPDLIYEQYF
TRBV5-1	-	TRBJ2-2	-	TGCGCCAGCAGCCCCTCGTCAGTTGGGGACTGGGCCGGGGAGCTGTTTTTT	CASSPSSVGDWAGELFF
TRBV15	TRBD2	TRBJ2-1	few	TGTGCCACCGCGGGGGGGCCCGGATACAATGAGCAGTTCTTC	CATAGGPGYNEQFF
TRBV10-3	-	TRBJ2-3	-	TGTGCCATCAGTGAGACTAGCCCGGGAGATACGCAGTATTTT	CAISETSPGDTQYF
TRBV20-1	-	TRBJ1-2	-	TGCAGTGCTATACCGCCAGGGAGTCTTTGGGATGGCTACACCTTC	CSAIPPGSLWDGYTF
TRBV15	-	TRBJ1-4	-	TGTGCCACCAGCAGAGCGGGGGGCCTCGATGAAAAACTGTTTTTT	CATSRAGGLDEKLFF
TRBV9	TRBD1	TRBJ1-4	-	TGTGCCAGCAGCGTCGAGAACAGGGGGGAAAAACTGTTTTTT	CASSVENRGEKLFF
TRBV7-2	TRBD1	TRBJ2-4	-	TGTGCCAGCAGCCCAGCCGGGACAGGGGTGAAAAACATTCAGTACTTC	CASSPAGTGVKNIQYF
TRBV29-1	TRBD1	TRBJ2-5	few	TGCAGCGTGGGACAGGGGTCTGGAACGACCCAGTACTTC	CSVGQGSGTTQYF
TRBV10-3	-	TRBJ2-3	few	TGTGCCATCAGTGAGTCCGCGGGGAGCACAGATACGCAGTATTTT	CAISESAGSTDTQYF
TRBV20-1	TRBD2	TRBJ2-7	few	TGCAGTGCTAGACCTGGACTAGCGGGGGAAAAGTGGTACGAGCAGTACTTC	CSARPGLAGEKWYEQYF
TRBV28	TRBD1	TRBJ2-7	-	TGTGCCAGCAGCCTTATTTTCGGGACAGGGACCTACGAGCAGTACTTC	CASSLIFGTGTYEQYF
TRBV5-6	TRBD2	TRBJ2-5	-	TGTGCCAGCAGCGCAGGAACTAGCGGGGTCTGGGAGACCCAGTACTTC	CASSAGTSGVWETQYF
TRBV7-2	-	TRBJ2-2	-	TGTGCCAGCAGGGAAATAGCGGTTTTGGAGGAGCTGTTTTTT	CASREIAVLEELFF
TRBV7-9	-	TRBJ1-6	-	TGTGCCAGCAGCTTACCAGGGGAAAATTCACCCCTCCACTTT	CASSLPGENSPLHF
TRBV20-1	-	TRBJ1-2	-	TGCAGTGCTAGTACGGGCGGGGGAACCTATGGCTACACCTTC	CSASTGGGTYGYTF
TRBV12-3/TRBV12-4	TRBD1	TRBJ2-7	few	TGTGCCAGCAGTTTAAGGGGGACAGGGGATACCTACGAGCAGTACTTC	CASSLRGTGDTYEQYF
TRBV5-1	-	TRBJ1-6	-	TGCGCCAGCAGCTTGGCGCGGGGGCAGAATTCACCCCTCCACTTT	CASSLARGQNSPLHF
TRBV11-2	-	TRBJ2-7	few	TGTGCCTCCCAAACGCTTCATCGCGAGCAGTACTTC	CASQTLHREQYF
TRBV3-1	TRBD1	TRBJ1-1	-	TGTGCCAGCAGTCCCAGGGGGCCTGGAGCTTTCTTT	CASSPRGPGAFF
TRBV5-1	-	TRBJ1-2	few	TGCGCCAGCAGCTCTAGGACAGACGGCTACACCTTC	CASSSRTDGYTF
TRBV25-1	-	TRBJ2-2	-	TGTGCCAGCAGTGAATACCGGGAGTCGGGCGGGGAGCTGTTTTTT	CASSEYRESGGELFF
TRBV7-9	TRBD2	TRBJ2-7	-	TGTGCCAGCAGCGCAGGTAAAAGTAGCGGGAGTCCCTACGAGCAGTACTTC	CASSAGKSSGSPYEQYF
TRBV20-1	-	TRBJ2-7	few	TGCAGTGCGCCCGGGCCGCGCTCCTACGAGCAGTACTTC	CSAPGPRSYEQYF
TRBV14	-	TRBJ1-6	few	TGTGCCAGCAGCCAAGAGATCTCTTCACCCCTCCACTTT	CASSQEISSPLHF
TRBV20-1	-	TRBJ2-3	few	TGCAGTGCTAAAAAGACAGATACGCAGTATTTT	CSAKKTDTQYF
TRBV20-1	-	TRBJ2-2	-	TGCAGTGCTCGCCTAGCGCCGGGGTACACCGGGGAGCTGTTTTTT	CSARLAPGYTGELFF
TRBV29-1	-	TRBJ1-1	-	TGCAGCGTTGCTGGGTTTCTCGGGAACACTGAAGCTTTCTTT	CSVAGFLGNTEAFF
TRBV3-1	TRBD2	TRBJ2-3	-	TGTGCCAGCAGCCAATCAGCGGGAGCCACAGATACGCAGTATTTT	CASSQSAGATDTQYF
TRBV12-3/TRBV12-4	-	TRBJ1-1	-	TGTGCCAGCAGTCGTAGGACAGCAGTCATGAACACTGAAGCTTTCTTT	CASSRRTAVMNTEAFF
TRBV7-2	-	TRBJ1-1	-	TGTGCCAGCAGCCGGACAGCTTCGGTGCGCAACACTGAAGCTTTCTTT	CASSRTASVRNTEAFF
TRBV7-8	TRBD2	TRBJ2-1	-	TGTGCCAGCAGCTTCGAGGCGGGGGCCTACAATGAGCAGTTCTTC	CASSFEAGAYNEQFF
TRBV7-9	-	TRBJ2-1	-	TGTGCCCGGGACGGGGTAATATCGGGCAATGAGCAGTTCTTC	CARDGVISGNEQFF
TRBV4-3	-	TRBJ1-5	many	TGCGCCAGCAGCCAAGATGGTGGTGGTCAGCCCCAGCATTTT	CASSQDGGGQPQHF